The clone carrying this T cell receptor beta chain was seen more than once but under ten times. The germline V gene encodes CDR1 SEHNR and CDR2 FQNEAQ (reference sequence). This CDR3 is built from 11 residues. Deletions cut 0 bases from V and 6 bases from J, with 2 bases between. The data derive from a study of T cells in Graves' hyperthyroidism and ophthalmopathy. There were TCR beta CDR3 regions amplified from RNA transcripts. First-round RT-PCR of the TCR CDR3 relied on the HTBI primer set. Via MiXCR, TCRdb re-called the multiplex PCR reads, giving one row per CDR3 protein. The table has hundreds of thousands of distinct CDR3 sequences, around 20% seen once.

This TCR derives from a woman aged 45-65 years with Graves' hyperthyroidism that later progressed to Graves' ophthalmopathy. The sequencing sample was made of blood. The chain carries TRBV7-9 and TRBJ1-1, with D uncertain. In nucleotides, the CDR3 is TGTGCCAGCAGCTTAGCGCCTGAAGCTTTCTTT. Its translation is CASSLAPEAFF.